One sample yielded the 5 T cell receptor beta chains listed below, sequenced in a study of blood T cell repertoires in COVID-19. TCRdb's table, derived via immunoSEQ multiplex PCR, lists solely in-frame clones and lacks some. The profile covers about 70,000 clones, with approximately 86% appearing a single time and 15% to 20% taken by the ten largest. The material sequenced was peripheral blood. The origin of the receptors is a man aged 35 to 55 with COVID-19, enrolled during active disease.

The chain has TRBV6-5 and TRBJ2-3; 10 bases align to TRBD2. The ends lost 4 bases at V and 4 bases at J; junction bases unmatched: 2. Germline V gene sequence: CDR1 MNHEY, CDR2 SVGAGI. This CDR3 has 14 residues. The CDR3 region has the DNA TGTGCCAGCAGTTGGACTAGCGGCGCAGATACGCAGTATTTT. It encodes CASSWTSGADTQYF.

This rearrangement joins TRBV30 to TRBJ2-3, with TRBD2 identical over 15 bases. Trimming cost V 3 bases and J 1 base; bases outside gene matches: 5. The CDR3 has 17 residues. CDR1 is GTSNPN, CDR2 SVGIG, per germline (reference sequence). CDR3 coding DNA: TGTGCCTGGAGACGGGGACTAGCGGGGGGTCGCACAGATACGCAGTATTTT. This encodes CAWRRGLAGGRTDTQYF.

The chain combines TRBV10-3 with TRBJ2-7; TRBD2 matches at 12 bases. With V trimmed by 2 bases and J by 5 bases, 10 bases remained unmatched. The CDR3 is 17 residues long. The germline gives CDR1 ENHRY, CDR2 SYGVKD. CDR3 protein: CAISERPTSGGRDEQYF. The CDR3 DNA sequence: TGTGCCATCAGTGAGCGTCCGACTAGCGGGGGCAGGGACGAGCAGTACTTC.

V is TRBV24-1 and J is TRBJ2-3, with 12 bases identical to TRBD2. The CDR3 has 19 amino acids. The trim removed 7 bases at V and 3 bases at J, leaving 16 bases unmatched. The germline CDR1 and CDR2 sequences are KGHDR and SFDVKD. The CDR3 is CATSERLAGASEGTDTQYF. The CDR3 DNA reads as TGTGCCACCAGCGAAAGACTAGCGGGGGCCTCAGAGGGTACAGATACGCAGTATTTT.

The gene calls are TRBV7-9 and TRBJ1-5, with 9 positions matching TRBD1. This CDR3 has 15 amino acids. After removal of 5 bases from V and 4 bases from J, the junction contained 6 bases not matched to a gene. Germline V CDR1 and CDR2: SEHNR, FQNEAQ (reference sequence). The CDR3 nucleotides are TGTGCCAGCAGCACCACAGGGGGCGAGAATCAGCCCCAGCATTTT. As protein: CASSTTGGENQPQHF.